Sequencing of this T cell receptor (beta chain) was carried out in a study of response to subunit inactivated influenza vaccine. Trimming removed 5 bases from V and 9 bases from J; junction bases left unmatched: 9. The V gene's germline CDR1 is SGHRS and CDR2 YFSETQ. This CDR3 spans 15 amino acids. Via MiXCR, TCRdb re-called the RT-PCR reads, giving one row per CDR3 protein. The table includes about half a million distinct CDR3 sequences, approximately 11% detected once. Concerning this clonotype: Its antigen is not known.

Study-level results: Researchers suggested that each seasonal influenza vaccination recruits few new T cells.

The sequenced sample was PBMCs from blood, obtained about 40 days after vaccination. The rearrangement uses TRBV5-1 and TRBJ2-7; TRBD2 matches at 15 bases. The sequence derives from a man aged 45 to 65 who received an inactivated influenza vaccine. The CDR3 sequence: CASRPDPGLAGGQYF. The CDR3 region has the DNA TGCGCCAGCAGACCCGATCCGGGACTAGCGGGGGGGCAGTACTTC.